A single T cell receptor (beta chain) is shown here with its context. The treatment: roughly 18 received Ad26.COV2.S at low or high dose, single or two shots; roughly five received placebo; per-sample allocation not given. Samples came from day 63 after the first vaccine or placebo injection. The record originates from a study of Ad26.COV2.S vaccination and SARS-CoV-2 variants. Germline CDR1 reads MNHEY; CDR2 reads SVGAGI. This CDR3 is 12 amino acids long. With 5 bases removed from V and 4 bases from J, the gap between germline ends came to 9 bases. Data came from immunoSEQ multiplex PCR; TCRdb stores just in-frame clones and leaves some out. The data hold roughly 700,000 clones, with approximately 88% observed a single time.

The TCR comes from a person between 18 and 65 years old who received the Ad26.COV2.S COVID-19 vaccine or a placebo. The chain links TRBV6-5 to TRBJ2-7; D is ambiguous. Sequenced material: peripheral blood, taken in a trial of Ad26.COV2.S vaccine versus placebo. Here the CDR3 reads CASSTDGYEQYF. CDR3 coding DNA: TGTGCCAGCAGTACCGACGGTTACGAGCAGTACTTC.